This paragraph reports one T cell receptor (beta chain). Its antigen is not known. This entry comes from a study of blood T cells in healthy people across ages. Regarding the study as a whole: In the absence of known donor CMV status, changes in expanded clonotypes were possibly confounded.

PCR was performed a second time for roughly 7 to 11 cycles using a sample-barcoded 5' primer and a J-beta primer mix. Each cDNA molecule was tagged by a template-switch adaptor with 12 random nucleotides. TCRdb re-derived calls from the 5' RACE reads in MiXCR, one entry per CDR3 protein. The profile shows more than 750,000 distinct CDR3 sequences, 25% to 30% of them singletons. The germline V gene encodes CDR1 SGHTA and CDR2 FQGTGA. V lost 5 bases and J lost 7; bases outside the gene matches: 16. The CDR3 is 18 residues long. These sequences were also reported in another study, on T cells of mothers and their children. As that report states: Maternal samples each gave over 9.5 million TCR beta CDR3 reads, and child samples about 3 million each.

The chain joins TRBV7-3 to TRBJ2-1; the match to TRBD2 covers 11 bases. This sequence was found in a woman aged 40 to 55 in good health. What was sequenced was blood. Here the CDR3 DNA reads TGTGCCAGCAGCCTGCTAAAGTTTAGCGGGGGGGCCCGGAATGAGCAGTTCTTC. Translating gives CASSLLKFSGGARNEQFF.